This T cell receptor (beta chain) comes out of a study of cytomegalovirus exposure and HLA in healthy donors. The study's findings and limits: The productive fraction for most TCR beta V segments was about 87% or about 30% in an earlier analysis. A list of 164 TCR beta chains associated with cytomegalovirus was given. A later analysis by the authors found several of the most significant clusters apparently linked to common viral pathogens. Researchers reportedly found TCR beta sequences accurately predicted most subjects' HLA-A and HLA-B alleles.

The PCR was carried out with 60 Vbeta primers and 13 Jbeta primers. The protocol was immunoSEQ multiplex PCR, while the TCRdb copy is restricted to in-frame clones and leaves out a portion. The sample shows approximately 190,000 clones, approximately 82% of them seen only once. The sample holds one count of this clone. Its target is unknown. Trimming took 1 base from V and 2 from J; bases not matched to a gene: 7. The CDR3 extends over 17 amino acids. The V gene's germline CDR1 is SGHTA and CDR2 FQGNSA. The chain uses TRBV7-2 and TRBJ2-5; 10 nucleotides match TRBD1. The TCR originated in a man aged 35 to 55 in good health and CMV-seropositive. The sequenced material came from PBMCs. In DNA form, the CDR3 reads TGTGCCAGCAGCTTAGGGGGAGGGACAGGGGTGCAAGAGACCCAGTACTTC. The encoded protein is CASSLGGGTGVQETQYF.